The 31 T cell receptor beta chains in this list originate from one sample, sequenced in a study of high-grade serous ovarian cancer treatment subgroups. Clones were sequenced by immunoSEQ multiplex PCR, and TCRdb holds only the in-frame ones, with some missing. The profile shows about 2,800 clones, approximately 80% of them singletons. The tumor samples were collected prior to definitive surgery or chemotherapy. Material: tumor tissue. The origin of the receptors is a human donor with high-grade serous ovarian cancer.

The CDR3, as DNA: TGCGCCAGCGGTCTATCACGCATACAGCCCCAGCATTTT. The encoded protein is CASGLSRIQPQHF. The rearrangement uses TRBV5-1 and TRBJ1-5; D is unresolved. CDR3 length: 13 amino acids. Trimming cost V 7 bases and J 7 bases, with 15 bases left between them. The germline gives CDR1 SGHRS, CDR2 YFSETQ.

This clone came up once. The chain couples TRBV11-2 to TRBJ2-7, with D possibly being TRBD1 or TRBD2 (5 bases each). The V and J ends lost 5 bases and 5 bases respectively, with 16 bases between them. In germline, CDR1 is SGHAT, CDR2 FQNNGV. This CDR3 comprises 14 residues. CDR3 bases: TGTGCCAGCAGCGTGAACCCCCGGGACGACGAGCAGTACTTC. Amino acid sequence: CASSVNPRDDEQYF.

This clone has only a few counts. J is TRBJ2-2 and V is TRBV7-9; 7 positions match TRBD1. CDR3 length equals 13 residues. The germline CDR1 and CDR2 sequences are SEHNR and FQNEAQ (reference sequence). V dropped 10 bases and J dropped 6; count of bases not matched to a gene: 8. The CDR3 protein is CANDREPAGELFF. CDR3 bases: TGTGCCAACGACAGGGAACCGGCCGGGGAGCTGTTTTTT.

This clone was seen only once. The chain carries TRBV5-1 and TRBJ2-7, with 7 positions matching TRBD2. This CDR3 contains 14 residues. V lost 2 bases to trimming and J lost 2 bases; unmatched junction nucleotides: 4. Germline lookup yields CDR1 SGHRS and CDR2 YFSETQ. Here the CDR3 DNA reads TGCGCCAGCAGCTTTTCTAGCGGAACCTACGAGCAGTACTTC. Amino acids: CASSFSSGTYEQYF. Using reference TRBV5-1 and TRBJ2-7 for the parts outside the CDR3, the full variable domain is KAGVTQTPRYLIKTRGQQVTLSCSPISGHRSVSWYQQTPGQGLQFLFEYFSETQRNKGNFPGRFSGRQFSNSRSEMNVSTLELGDSALYLCASSFSSGTYEQYFGPGTRLTVT.

This clone was found once. The V and J genes are TRBV19 and TRBJ1-5; the D gene is possibly TRBD1 (6 bases). CDR1 is LNHDA, CDR2 SQIVND, per germline (reference sequence). This CDR3 has 15 amino acids. V lost 3 bases and J lost 3, with 12 bases in between. The CDR3 DNA sequence: TGTGCCAGTAGTATGGGTTGGGACAACAATCAGCCCCAGCATTTT. Translated: CASSMGWDNNQPQHF.

The V gene is TRBV18, the J gene TRBJ1-1; 7 bases line up with TRBD1. The CDR3 is made up of 15 amino acids. After removal of 1 base from V and 6 bases from J, the junction contained 8 bases not matched to a gene. Germline V gives CDR1 KGHSH, CDR2 LQKENI. The DNA of the CDR3 is TGTGCCAGCTCACCACTTGGCAGGGGGAGGGCTGAAGCTTTCTTT. Translation: CASSPLGRGRAEAFF.

The J gene is TRBJ2-7, the V gene TRBV13, with unresolved D. CDR1 and CDR2 from the germline V gene are PRHDT and FYEKMQ (reference sequence). CDR3 length: 15 amino acids. V was clipped by 3 bases and J by 0 bases, with 12 bases between them. The CDR3 spells CASSLDAGLSYEQYF. The CDR3 DNA reads TGTGCCAGCAGCTTGGACGCCGGGCTCTCCTACGAGCAGTACTTC.

V usage is TRBV5-1 and J usage is TRBJ2-2, with 14 bases fitting TRBD2. CDR1 is SGHRS and CDR2 is YFSETQ in the germline V gene. The CDR3 sequence is 18 residues long. J lost 4 bases, V lost 2 bases, and 7 bases had no gene match. The CDR3 sequence is CASSLRLAGGLFTGELFF. DNA for the CDR3: TGCGCCAGCAGCTTACGACTAGCGGGAGGGCTGTTCACCGGGGAGCTGTTTTTT.

This clone is a singleton in its sample. The J gene is TRBJ2-2, the V gene TRBV6-1, with 9 bases fitting TRBD2. CDR1 and CDR2 from the germline V gene are MNHNS and SASEGT. Trimming took 2 bases from V and 4 from J; bases not matched to a gene: 11. The CDR3 has 18 amino acids. The CDR3 nucleotides are TGTGCCAGCAGTGAAAGTTTGGCGGGAGGGTTCGGCACCGGGGAGCTGTTTTTT. Amino acid sequence: CASSESLAGGFGTGELFF.

The chain uses TRBV7-6 and TRBJ2-7; 9 nucleotides line up with TRBD1. The CDR3 spans 14 residues. The germline V gene has CDR1 SGHVS and CDR2 FNYEAQ. V was pared by 5 bases and J by 4 bases, with 6 bases of the junction left unmatched. CDR3 sequence (DNA): TGTGCCAGCAGCCTCGGGACAGGGTATTACGAGCAGTACTTC. This translates into CASSLGTGYYEQYF.

This chain connects TRBV27 to TRBJ1-2; D is unresolved. The CDR3 sequence is 16 residues long. The V end was cut by 0 bases, the J end by 6 bases, with 17 bases between. Germline CDR1 reads MNHEY; CDR2 reads SMNVEV (reference sequence). Here the CDR3 reads CASSLSVRVTRNGYTF. The DNA for the CDR3 is TGTGCCAGCAGTTTATCGGTACGGGTAACGAGGAATGGCTACACCTTC.

This sequence joins TRBV6-9 and TRBJ2-7; D is perhaps TRBD1 or TRBD2 (5 bases each). The CDR3 covers 13 residues. Trimming took 2 bases from V and 7 from J, leaving 12 bases between them. CDR1 MNHGY and CDR2 SVAAGI come from the germline V gene. The CDR3 DNA is TGTGCCAGCAGTTATCGGGGCCCGGGAGAGCAGTACTTC. This sequence encodes CASSYRGPGEQYF.

V gene TRBV27 combines with J gene TRBJ2-3, with D possibly matching TRBD1 (5 bases). Between the trimmed V and J ends, which lost 8 bases and 4 bases, there was a span of 22 bases. Per the germline V gene, CDR1 is MNHEY and CDR2 is SMNVEV (reference sequence). This CDR3 contains 16 residues. The CDR3 reads CASGPSARVVADTQYF. As DNA, the CDR3 is TGTGCCAGCGGCCCAAGCGCCAGGGTTGTCGCAGATACGCAGTATTTT.

V usage is TRBV6-6 and J usage is TRBJ1-4, with a possible D match to TRBD1 (5 bases). The CDR3 runs 14 residues. V lost 5 bases, J lost 6 bases, and 13 bases lay in between. Germline CDR1 reads MNHNY; CDR2 reads SVGAGI (reference sequence). In nucleotides, the CDR3 is TGTGCCAGCAGTGGCCTCAGGGAGGATGAAAAACTGTTTTTT. It codes for CASSGLREDEKLFF.

The rearrangement joins TRBV2 to TRBJ2-3; 9 bases match TRBD2. V dropped 9 bases and J dropped 1; count of bases not matched to a gene: 5. CDR3 size: 14 residues. CDR1 and CDR2 from the germline V gene are SNHLY and FYNNEI. The CDR3 coding sequence is TGTGCCAGAAGTAGCGGGAGAGGCACAGATACGCAGTATTTT. Amino acids: CARSSGRGTDTQYF.

This CDR3 is CASSEAGGRLGGYTF. The CDR3 DNA follows: TGTGCCAGCAGTGAAGCTGGGGGGCGCCTGGGTGGCTACACCTTC. The chain has TRBV6-1 and TRBJ1-2; tentatively, D is TRBD1 (6 bases). There are 15 residues in the CDR3. Trimming left V 0 bases short and J 7 bases short, with 15 bases between. In germline, CDR1 is MNHNS, CDR2 SASEGT.

V and J are TRBV19 and TRBJ2-7; D could derive from TRBD1 or TRBD2 (5 bases each). CDR1 and CDR2 (germline): LNHDA, SQIVND (reference sequence). The ends were cut back, 4 bases at V and 3 bases at J, with 13 bases in the middle. The CDR3 consists of 14 residues. The CDR3: CASSTRDGDYEQYF. CDR3 in DNA: TGTGCCAGTAGTACCCGGGACGGTGACTACGAGCAGTACTTC.

This clone came up once. The chain couples TRBV7-2 to TRBJ1-2; weak D call: TRBD1 (6 bases). The CDR3 covers 14 residues. With 5 bases removed from V and 2 bases from J, the gap between germline ends came to 12 bases. CDR1 is SGHTA, CDR2 FQGNSA, per germline. In DNA form, the CDR3 reads TGTGCCAGCAGCACCCGAGGGGGGAACTATGGCTACACCTTC. Protein: CASSTRGGNYGYTF.

This chain joins TRBV29-1 and TRBJ2-1, with D hard to call. The length of the CDR3 is 12 residues. V was cut by 6 bases and J by 6 bases, with 12 bases left in between. Germline V CDR1 and CDR2: SQVTM, ANQGSEA. Written as DNA, the CDR3 is TGCAGCGTGCAATTAGATGTCAATGAGCAGTTCTTC. It encodes CSVQLDVNEQFF.

This chain links TRBV11-2 with TRBJ2-3; D possibly corresponds to TRBD2 (6 bases). The CDR3 loop spans 15 amino acids. Germline assignment: CDR1 SGHAT and CDR2 FQNNGV. V dropped 1 base and J dropped 4 bases, with 12 bases sitting between them. This CDR3 reads CASSLAGVSPDTQYF. CDR3 bases: TGTGCCAGCAGCTTAGCGGGAGTTTCCCCAGATACGCAGTATTTT. Using reference TRBV11-2 and TRBJ2-3 for the parts outside the CDR3, the full variable domain is EAGVAQSPRYKIIEKRQSVAFWCNPISGHATLYWYQQILGQGPKLLIQFQNNGVVDDSQLPKDRFSAERLKGVDSTLKIQPAKLEDSAVYLCASSLAGVSPDTQYFGPGTRLTVL.

The rearrangement links TRBV5-1 to TRBJ2-2; 12 nucleotides align to TRBD2. The CDR3 is made up of 16 amino acids. The J segment lost 4 bases and the V segment lost 0 bases, leaving 1 base of the junction unmatched. Germline CDR1 is SGHRS and CDR2 is YFSETQ. The CDR3 DNA is TGCGCCAGCAGCTTGGCTAGCGGGAGGGCCACCGGGGAGCTGTTTTTT. Residues: CASSLASGRATGELFF.

V is TRBV6-1 and J is TRBJ2-2, with TRBD2 as a possible D gene (6 bases). The germline V and J ends were trimmed by 8 bases and 1 base, with 11 bases remaining between them. Germline V gives CDR1 MNHNS, CDR2 SASEGT. The CDR3 covers 14 residues. CDR3 in amino acids: CASRRDGNTGELFF. The CDR3 DNA reads TGTGCCAGCCGGAGGGATGGGAACACCGGGGAGCTGTTTTTT.

The J gene is TRBJ2-1, the V gene TRBV28; unclear D gene. The CDR3 is made up of 13 amino acids. Between the trimmed V and J ends, which lost 4 bases and 2 bases, there was a span of 6 bases. CDR1 is MDHEN and CDR2 is SYDVKM in the germline V gene. The CDR3 DNA sequence: TGTGCCAGCAGTTGGGGTCCCTACAATGAGCAGTTCTTC. The encoded protein is CASSWGPYNEQFF. Supplemented by reference TRBV28 and TRBJ2-1, the full variable domain reads DVKVTQSSRYLVKRTGEKVFLECVQDMDHENMFWYRQDPGLGLRLIYFSYDVKMKEKGDIPEGYSVSREKKERFSLILESASTNQTSMYLCASSWGPYNEQFFGPGTRLTVL.

The sample holds one count of this clone. The V call is TRBV7-9, the J call TRBJ2-1, with 7 bases that match TRBD2. V trimming: 0 bases; J trimming: 1 base; junction bases outside the gene matches: 3. CDR3 size: 16 residues. From germline, CDR1 is SEHNR and CDR2 FQNEAQ (reference sequence). The CDR3 spells CASSLAGGGSYNEQFF. CDR3 nucleotides: TGTGCCAGCAGCTTAGCTGGGGGAGGGTCCTACAATGAGCAGTTCTTC.

This clone was seen only once. This chain links TRBV2 with TRBJ2-3; D may be TRBD1 (5 bases). V was clipped by 5 bases and J by 0 bases, with 9 bases between them. The CDR3 extends over 14 amino acids. Germline CDR1 reads SNHLY; CDR2 reads FYNNEI. CDR3 in amino acids: CASSQGSSTDTQYF. The CDR3 DNA reads TGTGCCAGCAGTCAGGGCTCTAGCACAGATACGCAGTATTTT.

The chain employs TRBV5-5 and TRBJ2-1; 11 bases map to TRBD2. The CDR3 spans 15 residues. Germline-derived CDR1 and CDR2 are SGHKS and YYEKEE (reference sequence). The J segment lost 8 bases and the V segment lost 3 bases, leaving 7 bases of the junction unmatched. The CDR3 DNA follows: TGTGCCAGCAGCTCCCTAGCGGGAGGCCCCCATGAGCAGTTCTTC. Encoded protein: CASSSLAGGPHEQFF.

The chain is built from TRBV27 and TRBJ2-2, with 10 bases identical to TRBD1. CDR3 length: 15 residues. Germline V lookup: CDR1 MNHEY, CDR2 SMNVEV (reference sequence). Germline trimming cut 7 bases from V and 4 bases from J; bases unmatched to any gene: 6. This chain's CDR3 is CASTRRTGGTGELFF. For the CDR3, the DNA is TGTGCCAGCACCCGAAGGACAGGGGGCACCGGGGAGCTGTTTTTT.

CDR3 protein: CASSTRQGAVAGNTIYF. CDR3 bases: TGTGCCAGCAGTACTCGACAGGGGGCAGTGGCTGGAAACACCATATATTTT. The chain uses TRBV28 and TRBJ1-3; 10 nucleotides agree with TRBD1. There are 17 residues in the CDR3. With 5 bases clipped from V and 2 bases from J, the junction kept 9 bases outside the gene matches. Germline V lookup: CDR1 MDHEN, CDR2 SYDVKM.

The chain employs TRBV9 and TRBJ2-1, with 8 positions matching TRBD2. This CDR3 is 17 amino acids long. Trimming at V came to 3 bases and at J to 8 bases, leaving 16 bases not matched to a gene. The germline gives CDR1 SGDLS, CDR2 YYNGEE. CDR3 in DNA: TGTGCCAGCAGCGCGCCGCTAGCGGGCTTTGGGGCGGATGAGCAGTTCTTC. This encodes CASSAPLAGFGADEQFF. The full variable domain, its missing parts supplied by reference TRBV9 and TRBJ2-1, is DSGVTQTPKHLITATGQRVTLRCSPRSGDLSVYWYQQSLDQGLQFLIQYYNGEERAKGNILERFSAQQFPDLHSELNLSSLELGDSALYFCASSAPLAGFGADEQFFGPGTRLTVL.

The chain joins TRBV19 to TRBJ2-2; TRBD1 matches at 8 bases. The germline V gene has CDR1 LNHDA and CDR2 SQIVND (reference sequence). After removal of 9 bases from V and 4 bases from J, the junction contained 7 bases not matched to a gene. This CDR3 has 14 residues. The CDR3 loop reads CASRTGSFTGELFF. The CDR3 bases are TGTGCCAGCCGGACAGGGAGTTTCACCGGGGAGCTGTTTTTT.

V and J are TRBV7-9 and TRBJ2-5, with D hard to call. In germline, CDR1 is SEHNR, CDR2 FQNEAQ (reference sequence). The V end lost 0 bases, the J end lost 11 bases, and 16 bases lay between the germline ends. This CDR3 region has 14 residues. The DNA of the CDR3 is TGTGCCAGCAGCTTAGCGGGGAAAAGGGCTGGGCAGTACTTC. Its protein product is CASSLAGKRAGQYF.